This T cell receptor beta chain was captured in a study of blood T cell repertoires in COVID-19. Study information: Samples taken during acute and convalescent COVID-19 were collected in the United States, Italy and Spain. PBMCs, B-cell-depleted T cells, or T cells were the source of the cDNA or gDNA that made up the material.

Original data processing: Quantification of nucleated cells was approximated via reference gene primer amplification. Sequencing was performed with immunoSEQ multiplex PCR; in TCRdb, only in-frame clones are kept and a portion is missing. Clone size and V and J calls were adopted from that table, with D and trimming inferred from the DNA. The table lists 150,000 to 200,000 clones, approximately 91% of them singletons, with 2% to 2.5% in the top ten. Germline loops: CDR1 MNHEY, CDR2 SVGAGI. The CDR3 totals 14 residues. V lost 5 bases and J 4 bases, leaving 11 bases between the germline ends. The material sequenced was peripheral blood. The chain carries TRBV6-5 and TRBJ1-4; D is perhaps TRBD1 (6 bases). This receptor was identified in an older man with active or convalescent COVID-19. This chain's CDR3 is CASSLQGRNEKLFF. The CDR3 bases are TGTGCCAGCAGTCTACAGGGTCGTAATGAAAAACTGTTTTTT.